Listed here is a single TCR beta chain. This record comes from a study of cytomegalovirus exposure and HLA in healthy donors. The protocol was immunoSEQ multiplex PCR, while the TCRdb copy is restricted to in-frame clones and leaves out a portion. This table has approximately 180,000 clones, 86% appearing once. The receptor comes from a man younger than 35 in good health and CMV-seropositive. Sample: PBMCs.

The CDR3 loop reads CSVGRVPRGNYGYTF. CDR3 DNA: TGCAGCGTTGGAAGGGTTCCCCGGGGTAACTATGGCTACACCTTC. The chain employs TRBV29-1 and TRBJ1-2; D ambiguous. This CDR3 has 15 residues. V was trimmed by 4 bases and J by 1 base, leaving 16 bases between them. In germline, CDR1 is SQVTM, CDR2 ANQGSEA.